A selection of T cell receptor beta chains follows, all from one sample in a study of blood T cells in healthy people across ages. TCRdb analysed the 5' RACE reads with MiXCR anew, one entry per CDR3 protein. The sample lists 950,000 to 1,200,000 distinct CDR3 sequences; around two fifths were seen once. The source material was blood. Every receptor here comes from a man aged 18 to 30 in good health. CDR3s include the opening cysteine and the closing phenylalanine or tryptophan. Fields, in order: V gene, CDR3 length, clone size, J gene, D gene, CDR3 DNA, CDR3 protein. D genes are given only for firm matches. Size values are once, few and many counts, or a class for expanded clones, and some rows have none.

V gene: TRBV20-1
CDR3 length: 17
clone size: few
J gene: TRBJ2-3
D gene: TRBD1
CDR3 DNA: TGCAGTGCTTTACCCTTTGGACAGGGGGAATCCACAGATACGCAGTATTTT
CDR3 protein: CSALPFGQGESTDTQYF

V gene: TRBV20-1
CDR3 length: 13
clone size: .
J gene: TRBJ1-1
D gene: .
CDR3 DNA: TGCAGTGCTCGGGAGGAGGCGAACACTGAAGCTTTCTTT
CDR3 protein: CSAREEANTEAFF

V gene: TRBV9
CDR3 length: 15
clone size: .
J gene: TRBJ1-1
D gene: .
CDR3 DNA: TGTGCCAGCAGCCCCCGAGGAGGTCAGGGCACTGAAGCTTTCTTT
CDR3 protein: CASSPRGGQGTEAFF

V gene: TRBV11-1
CDR3 length: 12
clone size: .
J gene: TRBJ2-5
D gene: .
CDR3 DNA: TGTGCCAGCAGTTTCCGGGCAGAGACCCAGTACTTC
CDR3 protein: CASSFRAETQYF

V gene: TRBV28
CDR3 length: 12
clone size: few
J gene: TRBJ1-2
D gene: TRBD1
CDR3 DNA: TGTGCCATCCTGGACAGGGGCTATGGCTACACCTTC
CDR3 protein: CAILDRGYGYTF

V gene: TRBV20-1
CDR3 length: 13
clone size: few
J gene: TRBJ1-1
D gene: .
CDR3 DNA: TGCAGTGCTAGTGCTGGAATGAACACTGAAGCTTTCTTT
CDR3 protein: CSASAGMNTEAFF

V gene: TRBV7-2
CDR3 length: 15
clone size: many
J gene: TRBJ2-3
D gene: .
CDR3 DNA: TGTGCCAGCAGCTTGACGGGAAAACTCCGAGATACGCAGTATTTT
CDR3 protein: CASSLTGKLRDTQYF

V gene: TRBV6-5
CDR3 length: 14
clone size: few
J gene: TRBJ1-1
D gene: .
CDR3 DNA: TGTGCCAGCAGTTACTCGTTTTCAAACACTGAAGCTTTCTTT
CDR3 protein: CASSYSFSNTEAFF

V gene: TRBV12-5
CDR3 length: 14
clone size: .
J gene: TRBJ2-1
D gene: .
CDR3 DNA: TGTGCTAGTGGTTTAGGAGGGGCTAACAATGAGCAGTTCTTC
CDR3 protein: CASGLGGANNEQFF

V gene: TRBV7-2
CDR3 length: 12
clone size: few
J gene: TRBJ2-5
D gene: .
CDR3 DNA: TGTGCCAGCAGCTGGCTGAGGGAGACCCAGTACTTC
CDR3 protein: CASSWLRETQYF

V gene: TRBV2
CDR3 length: 16
clone size: .
J gene: TRBJ2-3
D gene: TRBD2
CDR3 DNA: TGTGCCAGCAGCGACACTAGCGGGGGCCGCACAGATACGCAGTATTTT
CDR3 protein: CASSDTSGGRTDTQYF

V gene: TRBV9
CDR3 length: 16
clone size: .
J gene: TRBJ2-5
D gene: TRBD2
CDR3 DNA: TGTGCCAGCAGCGTAGGCCAAGCGGGGGAACAAGAGACCCAGTACTTC
CDR3 protein: CASSVGQAGEQETQYF

V gene: TRBV5-1
CDR3 length: 14
clone size: .
J gene: TRBJ2-1
D gene: .
CDR3 DNA: TGCGCCAGCAGGTCCGGGACGGCTCGGTCTGAGCAGTTCTTC
CDR3 protein: CASRSGTARSEQFF

V gene: TRBV4-1
CDR3 length: 14
clone size: once
J gene: TRBJ2-5
D gene: .
CDR3 DNA: TGCGCCAGCAGCCAAATGTGGGGGGAAGAGACCCAGTACTTC
CDR3 protein: CASSQMWGEETQYF

V gene: TRBV20-1
CDR3 length: 17
clone size: .
J gene: TRBJ2-7
D gene: TRBD1
CDR3 DNA: TGCAGTGCTAGAGGCCCTCGGGACAGGGGGTTCTACAATGAGCAGTACTTC
CDR3 protein: CSARGPRDRGFYNEQYF

V gene: TRBV12-3/TRBV12-4
CDR3 length: 19
clone size: .
J gene: TRBJ1-5
D gene: TRBD1
CDR3 DNA: TGTGCCAGCAGTCAAAGCCACCGGGACAGCTTTCTTAGCAATCAGCCCCAGCATTTT
CDR3 protein: CASSQSHRDSFLSNQPQHF

V gene: TRBV20-1
CDR3 length: 17
clone size: .
J gene: TRBJ2-1
D gene: TRBD2
CDR3 DNA: TGCAGTGTTAGATCCCTAGCGGGGGTATTAGGCTGGGATGAGCAGTTCTTC
CDR3 protein: CSVRSLAGVLGWDEQFF

V gene: TRBV18
CDR3 length: 17
clone size: .
J gene: TRBJ1-1
D gene: TRBD1
CDR3 DNA: TGTGCCAGCTCACCTCCGGGGAACAGGGGCCGAAACACTGAAGCTTTCTTT
CDR3 protein: CASSPPGNRGRNTEAFF

V gene: TRBV6-2/TRBV6-3
CDR3 length: 17
clone size: .
J gene: TRBJ1-5
D gene: TRBD1
CDR3 DNA: TGTGCCAGCAGTTACCCGGAAGGGACAGCATTCAATCAGCCCCAGCATTTT
CDR3 protein: CASSYPEGTAFNQPQHF

V gene: TRBV4-1
CDR3 length: 13
clone size: .
J gene: TRBJ1-1
D gene: .
CDR3 DNA: TGCGCCAGCAGCCAAGGCCCAGGGGATGAAGTTTTCTTT
CDR3 protein: CASSQGPGDEVFF

V gene: TRBV5-6
CDR3 length: 14
clone size: few
J gene: TRBJ1-1
D gene: TRBD1
CDR3 DNA: TGTGCCAGCAGGTTCGGACAGGGCGGCACTGAAGCTTTCTTT
CDR3 protein: CASRFGQGGTEAFF

V gene: TRBV3-1
CDR3 length: 15
clone size: .
J gene: TRBJ1-2
D gene: .
CDR3 DNA: TGTGCCAGCAGCACCCAGGGAGACGGTAACTATGGCTACACCTTC
CDR3 protein: CASSTQGDGNYGYTF

V gene: TRBV20-1
CDR3 length: 17
clone size: few
J gene: TRBJ2-7
D gene: .
CDR3 DNA: TGCAGTGCTAAGGGCGCTCCAGGGTCCGAGGAGCAATACGAGCAGTACTTC
CDR3 protein: CSAKGAPGSEEQYEQYF

V gene: TRBV9
CDR3 length: 12
clone size: few
J gene: TRBJ1-5
D gene: TRBD1
CDR3 DNA: TGTGCCAGCAGCGCAGGGGGTCAGCCCCAGCATTTT
CDR3 protein: CASSAGGQPQHF

V gene: TRBV24-1
CDR3 length: 13
clone size: many
J gene: TRBJ2-1
D gene: .
CDR3 DNA: TGTGCCACCAGTGATCGCTGGGGAGATGAGCAGTTCTTC
CDR3 protein: CATSDRWGDEQFF

V gene: TRBV6-1
CDR3 length: 15
clone size: few
J gene: TRBJ2-3
D gene: .
CDR3 DNA: TGTGCCAGCAGTGACCGACAGACCCGCACAGATACGCAGTATTTT
CDR3 protein: CASSDRQTRTDTQYF

V gene: TRBV27
CDR3 length: 13
clone size: .
J gene: TRBJ2-5
D gene: .
CDR3 DNA: TGTGCCAGCAGGCTGCCCTATGGGAATGAGCAGTACTTC
CDR3 protein: CASRLPYGNEQYF

V gene: TRBV20-1
CDR3 length: 15
clone size: few
J gene: TRBJ1-4
D gene: .
CDR3 DNA: TGCAGTGCTAGTGGGGGGGGTAGGGGGAATGAAAAACTGTTTTTT
CDR3 protein: CSASGGGRGNEKLFF

V gene: TRBV7-9
CDR3 length: 14
clone size: .
J gene: TRBJ1-2
D gene: .
CDR3 DNA: TGTGCCAGCAGCCTACCTGGGGTCTGGTATGGCTACACCTTC
CDR3 protein: CASSLPGVWYGYTF

V gene: TRBV9
CDR3 length: 15
clone size: .
J gene: TRBJ2-3
D gene: .
CDR3 DNA: TGTGCCAGCAGCTCAGGACACGTCTCCGCAGATACGCAGTATTTT
CDR3 protein: CASSSGHVSADTQYF

V gene: TRBV7-6
CDR3 length: 18
clone size: .
J gene: TRBJ1-4
D gene: TRBD1
CDR3 DNA: TGTGCCAGCAGCTTAGCTTTTGGCCCAAACAGGGGGCCTGAAAAACTGTTTTTT
CDR3 protein: CASSLAFGPNRGPEKLFF